This TCR beta chain was sequenced during a study of identifying expanded T cells in peripheral blood. The data were produced by immunoSEQ multiplex PCR, yet TCRdb's version contains in-frame clones alone and is incomplete. The repertoire includes under 100,000 clones, 70% to 90% of them detected once, and 4% to 5.5% sits in the top ten. This CDR3 is 13 amino acids long. J lost 4 bases, V lost 2 bases, and 2 bases had no gene match. Germline assignment: CDR1 SGHRS and CDR2 YFSETQ. The specimen sequenced was blood. The origin of this receptor is a person aged 18 to 75 in good health. The chain links TRBV5-1 to TRBJ1-1, with TRBD1 matching over 7 bases. DNA for the CDR3: TGCGCCAGCAGCTTAACAGGGGTCACTGAAGCTTTCTTT. Amino acid sequence: CASSLTGVTEAFF.